This is a list of T cell receptor beta chains from one sample in a study of T-cell memory formation after mild COVID-19. TCRdb independently ran MiXCR on the 5' RACE reads; one entry per CDR3 protein. Of roughly 150,000 distinct CDR3 sequences in the sample, roughly a quarter were seen once. The sample taken for sequencing was PBMCs or a T cell subset sorted from them (not recorded which). The receptor set was obtained from an adult woman who had mild COVID-19 (a few samples of this study predate the infection). Cell type and time point are not known. The CDR3 runs from the conserved cysteine through the conserved F or W. A D gene is named only where the DNA matches it firmly. The size entry is marked missing in some rows and otherwise reads once, few, many or a size class.

size: few; J: TRBJ1-2; length: 15; D: NA; V: TRBV7-9; DNA: TGTGCCAGCAGCATCCCGGGACAATTGAACTATGGCTACACCTTC; CDR3: CASSIPGQLNYGYTF
size: many; J: TRBJ1-5; length: 12; D: NA; V: TRBV12-3/TRBV12-4; DNA: TGTGCCAGCAGTAGTCACAATCAGCCCCAGCATTTT; CDR3: CASSSHNQPQHF
size: few; J: TRBJ2-7; length: 16; D: TRBD2; V: TRBV5-1; DNA: TGCGCCAGCAGTATCCCTACGGGGGGACTAGCGAGCGAGCAGTACTTC; CDR3: CASSIPTGGLASEQYF
size: NA; J: TRBJ2-1; length: 14; D: NA; V: TRBV7-9; DNA: TGTGCCAGCAGGGGGAGCGGCTCCTACAATGAGCAGTTCTTC; CDR3: CASRGSGSYNEQFF
size: few; J: TRBJ1-1; length: 14; D: NA; V: TRBV4-1; DNA: TGCGCCAGCAGCCAAGGAACAGGGTGGACTGAAGCTTTCTTT; CDR3: CASSQGTGWTEAFF
size: few; J: TRBJ1-6; length: 15; D: NA; V: TRBV6-5; DNA: TGTGCCAGCAGTTACCGGACTGCTTCAGGTTCACCCCTCCACTTT; CDR3: CASSYRTASGSPLHF
size: few; J: TRBJ2-7; length: 14; D: NA; V: TRBV29-1; DNA: TGCAGCGTGGGCCCCGGGACTGGGACCTACGAGCAGTACTTC; CDR3: CSVGPGTGTYEQYF
size: many; J: TRBJ2-1; length: 20; D: TRBD2; V: TRBV5-1; DNA: TGCGCCAGCAGCCTAGAGTATGCCTTGCTAGCGGGAGGCACCTACAATGAGCAGTTCTTC; CDR3: CASSLEYALLAGGTYNEQFF
size: few; J: TRBJ2-7; length: 14; D: NA; V: TRBV6-2/TRBV6-3; DNA: TGTGCCAGCAGTTACTCGAGAGATCCGGTCGAGCAGTACTTC; CDR3: CASSYSRDPVEQYF
size: NA; J: TRBJ2-5; length: 16; D: NA; V: TRBV20-1; DNA: TGCAGTGCTAGAGATCGCACTAGCATGAACCAAGAGACCCAGTACTTC; CDR3: CSARDRTSMNQETQYF
size: NA; J: TRBJ2-1; length: 15; D: NA; V: TRBV5-5; DNA: TGTGCCAGCAGCGGGGACCTCAGCTCCTACAATGAGCAGTTCTTC; CDR3: CASSGDLSSYNEQFF
size: NA; J: TRBJ2-1; length: 11; D: NA; V: TRBV24-1; DNA: TGTGCCACCAGTCACTACAATGAGCAGTTCTTC; CDR3: CATSHYNEQFF
size: few; J: TRBJ2-2; length: 14; D: TRBD1; V: TRBV20-1; DNA: TGCAGTGCCAGGACAGGGGATTACACCGGGGAGCTGTTTTTT; CDR3: CSARTGDYTGELFF
size: NA; J: TRBJ2-7; length: 15; D: TRBD2; V: TRBV4-3; DNA: TGCGCCAGCAGCCAAGATAGAGCTAGCGGGGGCGAGCAGTACTTC; CDR3: CASSQDRASGGEQYF
size: NA; J: TRBJ2-2; length: 14; D: TRBD2; V: TRBV5-1; DNA: TGCGCCAGCGGGACTAGCGGTGAGGCCGGGGAGCTGTTTTTT; CDR3: CASGTSGEAGELFF
size: NA; J: TRBJ1-3; length: 12; D: NA; V: TRBV20-1; DNA: TGCAGTGCTACAGACCGGAGGGACACCATATATTTT; CDR3: CSATDRRDTIYF
size: NA; J: TRBJ2-2; length: 12; D: NA; V: TRBV6-6; DNA: TGTGCCAGCAGTTACCTGGGCGGGGAGCTGTTTTTT; CDR3: CASSYLGGELFF
size: few; J: TRBJ2-7; length: 13; D: NA; V: TRBV30; DNA: TGTGCCTGGAGTGTACTTGGGGGGAGAGAGCAGTACTTC; CDR3: CAWSVLGGREQYF
size: NA; J: TRBJ1-5; length: 14; D: NA; V: TRBV24-1; DNA: TGTGCCACCGGAGTAGTGGGGAGCAATCAGCCCCAGCATTTT; CDR3: CATGVVGSNQPQHF
size: NA; J: TRBJ2-5; length: 14; D: NA; V: TRBV7-9; DNA: TGTGCCAGCAGCCCGGTGACAGGCCAAGAGACCCAGTACTTC; CDR3: CASSPVTGQETQYF
size: NA; J: TRBJ2-1; length: 14; D: NA; V: TRBV12-3/TRBV12-4; DNA: TGTGCCAGCAGCCCGCCTAGCGTGGTGAATGAGCAGTTCTTC; CDR3: CASSPPSVVNEQFF
size: NA; J: TRBJ1-4; length: 13; D: NA; V: TRBV14; DNA: TGTGCCAGCAGCCAGGACCCCCTTGGAAAACTGTTTTTT; CDR3: CASSQDPLGKLFF
size: few; J: TRBJ2-5; length: 13; D: NA; V: TRBV7-9; DNA: TGTGCCAGCAGCTCAGAGAACCAAGAGACCCAGTACTTC; CDR3: CASSSENQETQYF
size: few; J: TRBJ2-2; length: 15; D: TRBD2; V: TRBV29-1; DNA: TGCAGCGTTGTCCCTAGCGGGATCAACACCGGGGAGCTGTTTTTT; CDR3: CSVVPSGINTGELFF
size: few; J: TRBJ2-7; length: 12; D: NA; V: TRBV24-1; DNA: TGTGCCACCAGTGCATCTCCCTACGAGCAGTACTTC; CDR3: CATSASPYEQYF
size: NA; J: TRBJ1-1; length: 15; D: NA; V: TRBV7-9; DNA: TGTGCCAGCAGCTTGGCCAGGGTCTCTAACACTGAAGCTTTCTTT; CDR3: CASSLARVSNTEAFF
size: NA; J: TRBJ1-2; length: 13; D: NA; V: TRBV5-1; DNA: TGCGCCAGCAGCTTGGATCAAGGCTATGGCTACACCTTC; CDR3: CASSLDQGYGYTF
size: few; J: TRBJ2-1; length: 17; D: TRBD2; V: TRBV7-9; DNA: TGTGCCAGCAGCTTAGTTTGGACTAGCGACAACTACAATGAGCAGTTCTTC; CDR3: CASSLVWTSDNYNEQFF
size: few; J: TRBJ1-2; length: 16; D: TRBD1; V: TRBV25-1; DNA: TGTGCCAGCAGTGAAAGGCAGGGGGGACGTAGCTATGGCTACACCTTC; CDR3: CASSERQGGRSYGYTF